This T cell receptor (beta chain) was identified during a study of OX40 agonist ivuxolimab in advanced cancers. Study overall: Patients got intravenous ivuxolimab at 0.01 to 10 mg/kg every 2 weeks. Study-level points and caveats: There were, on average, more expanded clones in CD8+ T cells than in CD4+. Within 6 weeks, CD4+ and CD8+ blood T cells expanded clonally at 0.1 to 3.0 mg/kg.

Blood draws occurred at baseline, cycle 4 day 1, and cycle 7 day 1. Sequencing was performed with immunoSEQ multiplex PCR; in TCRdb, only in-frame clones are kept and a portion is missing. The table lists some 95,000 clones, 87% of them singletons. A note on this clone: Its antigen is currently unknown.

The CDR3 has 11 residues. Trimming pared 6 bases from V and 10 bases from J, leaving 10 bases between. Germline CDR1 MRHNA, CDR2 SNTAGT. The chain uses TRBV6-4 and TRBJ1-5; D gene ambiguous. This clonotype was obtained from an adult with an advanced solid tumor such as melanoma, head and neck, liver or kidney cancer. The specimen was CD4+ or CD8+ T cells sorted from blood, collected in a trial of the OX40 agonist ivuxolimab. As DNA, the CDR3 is TGTGCCAGCAGGGAAGGGAACCCCCAGCATTTT. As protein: CASREGNPQHF.